This T cell receptor beta chain was captured by sequencing in a study of blood T cell repertoires in COVID-19. Across the whole study: Sources were T cells, B-cell-depleted T cells, or PBMCs; the material itself was cDNA or gDNA.

V lost 4 bases and J 7 bases, leaving 17 bases between the germline ends. Germline-derived CDR1 and CDR2 are MGHRA and YSYEKL. This CDR3 is 15 amino acids long. All recovered Cohort 3 donors got two negative PCRs, got clearance, or saw symptom resolution. Sequencing used immunoSEQ multiplex PCR; TCRdb keeps in-frame clones, though not all of them. Among about 380,000 clones listed, about 88% were seen once. The genes are TRBV4-1 and TRBJ2-1; weak D call: TRBD2 (6 bases). Source material: PBMCs or T cells enriched from blood (not recorded which). This receptor was taken from a woman aged 18-35 years who had recovered from COVID-19. CDR3 bases: TGCGCCAGCAGCCCCTTAGGAGGGTTTAGGAATGAGCAGTTCTTC. Translating gives CASSPLGGFRNEQFF.